One TCR beta chain is described in this entry. The specificity of this receptor is unknown. Base qualities are not recorded, but no much larger clone differs from it by a single base. The method behind the library was RT-PCR. Sequencing used an Illumina HiSeq 2500. TCRdb passed the public sequencing reads through fastp at Q25 and MiXCR, retaining productive beta sequences. Rows are combined by CDR3 protein, so each entry shows the most common genes and DNA. The sample table lists more than 700,000 distinct CDR3 sequences, around 20% of them with a count of one. The ten top clones hold 10% of the sample. Spanning cysteine to phenylalanine, the CDR3 consists of 15 amino acids. The entry retains the CDR3 DNA only, 45 bases that are in frame from base 1. The trim is 5 bases for V and 4 bases for J, with a gap of 15 bases between the germline ends. Looking up the germline V gene yields CDR1 SGHVS and CDR2 FQNEAQ.

This sample was included in a study of response to subunit inactivated influenza vaccine (dated by TCRdb to between 2018 and 2020). As for the study more broadly: Deep quantitative T cell receptor repertoire profiling was used in the study to track responses to a trivalent subunit inactivated influenza vaccine. What the study reported, not specific to this receptor: It was suggested by the authors that each seasonal influenza vaccination may recruit only a limited number of new T cells.

The specimen comprised PBMCs from blood, sampled 4 to 6 days after vaccination. The chain was built from TRBV7-8 and TRBJ2-1; a tentative D match to TRBD2 spans 7 bases. The receptor comes from a man between 50 and 59 years old who received an inactivated influenza vaccine. Donor details come from another sample of the same person, matched by shared clones. The bases read TGTGCCAGCAGCCGCGAGGGGGGGTCGTACAATGAGCAGTTCTTC. It translates to CASSREGGSYNEQFF.